Presented here are 24 T cell receptor beta chains from one specimen sequenced in a study of T cell responses to AZD1222 COVID-19 vaccine. Only in-frame clones appear in the TCRdb table, and some are missing; sequencing was by immunoSEQ multiplex PCR. This table holds roughly 200,000 clones, just over 85% found once. The sample was peripheral blood, taken on day 0 of AZD1222 vaccination. All receptors come from an adult in good health.

This clone was recorded once. The chain uses TRBV7-2 and TRBJ2-5, with TRBD2 matching 10 bases. Unmatched junction bases numbered 11, after V lost 3 bases and J lost 7 bases. CDR3 size: 16 residues. CDR1 is SGHTA and CDR2 is FQGNSA in the germline V gene. The CDR3 coding sequence is TGTGCCAGCAGCTTTAAACGGACTAGCGGCCAGGGGACCCAGTACTTC. Translation: CASSFKRTSGQGTQYF.

The rearrangement links TRBV29-1 to TRBJ2-5; perhaps TRBD2 as D (7 bases). The ends were cut back, 5 bases at V and 5 bases at J, with 18 bases in the middle. Germline assignment: CDR1 SQVTM and CDR2 ANQGSEA. The CDR3 sequence is 14 residues long. This CDR3 is CSVRGGGRGETQYF. In nucleotides, the CDR3 is TGCAGCGTTAGAGGAGGGGGGAGGGGTGAGACCCAGTACTTC.

In its sample, this clone was seen once. The chain combines TRBV25-1 with TRBJ1-2, with TRBD1 as a possible D gene (5 bases). V was cut by 4 bases and J by 0 bases, with 6 bases left in between. Germline V lookup: CDR1 MGHDK, CDR2 SYGVNS. This CDR3 region has 13 residues. The chain's CDR3 is CASSGQPNYGYTF. The CDR3 nucleotides read TGTGCCAGCAGTGGACAGCCTAACTATGGCTACACCTTC.

This clone appeared a single time. This sequence joins TRBV11-3 and TRBJ2-2; the D gene is possibly TRBD2 (5 bases). Germline CDR1 SGHNT, CDR2 YENEEA. The CDR3 runs 14 residues. Trimming pared 3 bases from V and 7 bases from J, leaving 12 bases between. CDR3 coding DNA: TGTGCCAGCAGCTTCCGGGTTGAGGGCGGGGAGCTGTTTTTT. It is translated as CASSFRVEGGELFF.

This clone was detected a few times. The CDR3 loop reads CAILQGRGSPLHF. CDR3 nucleotide sequence: TGTGCCATCTTGCAGGGTAGAGGTTCACCCCTCCACTTT. The J gene is TRBJ1-6, the V gene TRBV10-3; D may be TRBD1 (5 bases). Germline values: CDR1 ENHRY, CDR2 SYGVKD. The V end lost 8 bases, the J end lost 9 bases, and 14 bases lay between the germline ends. CDR3 length: 13 amino acids.

The rearrangement joins TRBV3-1 (or the pseudogene TRBV3-2) to TRBJ1-2, with 8 bases that match TRBD1. Trimming took 0 bases from V and 6 from J; bases not matched to a gene: 9. CDR1 and CDR2 (germline): LGHDT, YNNKEL (reference sequence). This CDR3 region has 16 residues. The CDR3 DNA reads TGTGCCAGCAGCCAAGATTGCATGACAGGGGTTCATGGCTACACCTTC. This translates into CASSQDCMTGVHGYTF.

V gene TRBV14 combines with J gene TRBJ1-1; D is uncertain. This CDR3 contains 15 residues. Looked up from germline, CDR1 is SGHDN and CDR2 is FVKESK. Deletions cut 4 bases from V and 2 bases from J, with 14 bases between. The CDR3 loop reads CASSLVGRLNTEAFF. CDR3 nucleotide sequence: TGTGCCAGCAGCCTAGTTGGGAGACTCAACACTGAAGCTTTCTTT. Full variable domain (remainder filled in from reference TRBV14 and TRBJ1-1): EAGVTQFPSHSVIEKGQTVTLRCDPISGHDNLYWYRRVMGKEIKFLLHFVKESKQDESGMPNNRFLAERTGGTYSTLKVQPAELEDSGVYFCASSLVGRLNTEAFFGQGTRLTVV.

The rearrangement links TRBV5-4 to TRBJ2-7; TRBD1 might be the D (6 bases). V was clipped by 3 bases and J by 1 base, with 14 bases between them. This CDR3 has 15 residues. Per the germline V gene, CDR1 is SGHNT and CDR2 is YYREEE (reference sequence). DNA of the CDR3: TGTGCCAGCAGCTCTCAGGGGCGCCCTTCCTACGAGCAGTACTTC. It yields the protein CASSSQGRPSYEQYF.

This chain joins TRBV7-3 and TRBJ1-2, with D perhaps TRBD1 (6 bases). The CDR3 is 13 residues long. Trimming shortened V by 5 bases and J by 6 bases, and 13 bases separated the two germline ends. CDR1 is SGHTA, CDR2 FQGTGA, per germline. CDR3 sequence: CASSQGRGNGYTF. CDR3 nucleotide sequence: TGTGCCAGCAGCCAGGGGCGGGGTAATGGCTACACCTTC.

This clone was detected only a few times. The genes are TRBV19 and TRBJ1-1; a weak D match, TRBD1 (6 bases). The CDR3 covers 14 residues. CDR1 is LNHDA, CDR2 SQIVND, per germline (reference sequence). Trimming cost V 7 bases and J 3 bases, with 15 bases left between them. CDR3 sequence: CASMQGRIDTEAFF. CDR3 DNA sequence: TGTGCCAGTATGCAGGGGCGAATAGACACTGAAGCTTTCTTT.

The V gene is TRBV5-5, the J gene TRBJ2-5, with D tentatively TRBD2 (6 bases). Trimming pared 5 bases from V and 2 bases from J, leaving 19 bases between. The CDR3 consists of 16 residues. CDR1 SGHKS and CDR2 YYEKEE come from the germline V gene (reference sequence). CDR3 bases: TGTGCCAGCAGACGCGGGGTCGCGGGGAGGCAAGAGACCCAGTACTTC. It yields the protein CASRRGVAGRQETQYF.

The chain combines TRBV11-3 with TRBJ2-2; 7 bases match TRBD2. The V gene end was trimmed by 5 bases and the J gene end by 4 bases; junction bases not matched to a gene: 7. This CDR3 comprises 15 residues. Germline V gene lookup returns CDR1 SGHNT and CDR2 YENEEA. DNA of the CDR3: TGTGCCAGCAGCCCCCAGCGGGGAGCCACCGGGGAGCTGTTTTTT. This codes for CASSPQRGATGELFF.

The chain has TRBV10-3 and TRBJ1-2, with 7 positions matching TRBD1. This CDR3 contains 12 residues. Trimming cost V 11 bases and J 5 bases; bases outside gene matches: 8. Germline CDR1 reads ENHRY; CDR2 reads SYGVKD. The chain's CDR3 is CASTGETYGYTF. As DNA, the CDR3 is TGTGCCTCAACAGGGGAGACTTATGGCTACACCTTC.

This chain links TRBV25-1 with TRBJ1-2, with a weak D call TRBD1 (6 bases). The CDR3 totals 14 residues. Looked up from germline, CDR1 is MGHDK and CDR2 is SYGVNS. With 3 bases removed from V and 2 bases from J, the gap between germline ends came to 10 bases. CDR3 in amino acids: CASSDYQGNYGYTF. CDR3 in DNA: TGTGCCAGCAGTGATTATCAGGGGAACTATGGCTACACCTTC.

Comments on this clone: The same CDR3 is also encoded by other DNA sequences in this sample. The CDR3 DNA sequence: TGCGCCAGCAGCCTGCGGGGGCTAGCGGGGGGTGATACGCAGTATTTT. Its translation is CASSLRGLAGGDTQYF. The chain carries TRBV5-1 and TRBJ2-3; 11 nucleotides align to TRBD2. The CDR3 spans 16 residues. The ends lost 4 bases at V and 6 bases at J; junction bases unmatched: 10. CDR1 and CDR2 from the germline V gene are SGHRS and YFSETQ.

V and J are TRBV6-1 and TRBJ2-7, with D tentatively TRBD2 (5 bases). V lost 3 bases and J lost 1, with 7 bases in between. Germline CDR1 MNHNS, CDR2 SASEGT. The CDR3 covers 13 residues. The CDR3 DNA reads as TGTGCCAGCAGTGAGAGAGGGTCCTACGAGCAGTACTTC. Amino acids: CASSERGSYEQYF.

The CDR3 is CASSRVRTAYEQYF. The CDR3 coding sequence is TGTGCCAGCAGTAGGGTCCGGACAGCGTACGAGCAGTACTTC. The rearrangement links TRBV6-5 to TRBJ2-7; maybe TRBD1 (6 bases). Germline V lookup: CDR1 MNHEY, CDR2 SVGAGI. The V gene lost 5 bases and the J gene lost 4 bases, with 15 bases spanning the gap. The length of the CDR3 is 14 residues.

The rearrangement links TRBV4-3 to TRBJ2-2; D not resolved. Germline V gene sequence: CDR1 LGHNA, CDR2 YSLEER. The length of the CDR3 is 16 residues. V was trimmed by 0 bases and J by 4 bases, leaving 12 bases between them. CDR3 protein: CASSQDSDTRTGELFF. The CDR3 nucleotides are TGCGCCAGCAGCCAAGATAGTGACACCCGCACCGGGGAGCTGTTTTTT.

The rearrangement uses TRBV5-5 and TRBJ2-1; D is unresolved. CDR1 is SGHKS, CDR2 YYEKEE, per germline (reference sequence). There are 13 residues in the CDR3. V lost 4 bases, J lost 7 bases, and 12 bases lay in between. CDR3 residues: CASSVDLTNEQFF. The CDR3 bases are TGTGCCAGCAGCGTGGACCTCACTAATGAGCAGTTCTTC.

The chain links TRBV19 to TRBJ1-5; no reliable D call. V was pared by 4 bases and J by 4 bases, with 11 bases between. This CDR3 has 14 amino acids. Germline assignment: CDR1 LNHDA and CDR2 SQIVND (reference sequence). The CDR3 here is CASSKVRSNQPQHF. As DNA, the CDR3 is TGTGCCAGTAGTAAGGTCAGGTCGAATCAGCCCCAGCATTTT. Together with reference TRBV19 and TRBJ1-5, the CDR3 gives the full variable domain: DGGITQSPKYLFRKEGQNVTLSCEQNLNHDAMYWYRQDPGQGLRLIYYSQIVNDFQKGDIAEGYSVSREKKESFPLTVTSAQKNPTAFYLCASSKVRSNQPQHFGDGTRLSIL.

V is TRBV5-4 and J is TRBJ2-5; 7 bases are a match to TRBD2. This CDR3 contains 18 residues. CDR1 SGHNT and CDR2 YYREEE come from the germline V gene (reference sequence). V shed 2 bases, J shed 2 bases, and the junction held 15 bases outside the gene matches. CDR3 amino acids: CASSFRRLPGGSQETQYF. The CDR3 DNA follows: TGTGCCAGCAGCTTTCGGCGCCTCCCGGGCGGGAGTCAAGAGACCCAGTACTTC.

The chain recombines TRBV4-1 with TRBJ1-1, with D unclear. Germline V gene sequence: CDR1 MGHRA, CDR2 YSYEKL. The CDR3 sequence is 14 residues long. Trimming removed 0 bases at V and 1 base at J, with 6 bases between. In DNA, the CDR3 is TGCGCCAGCAGCCAAGATCCTGGGAACACTGAAGCTTTCTTT. This gives the protein CASSQDPGNTEAFF.

The gene calls are TRBV5-4 and TRBJ1-2; TRBD1 might be the D (5 bases). Germline V CDR1 and CDR2: SGHNT, YYREEE (reference sequence). CDR3 length equals 17 residues. V was pared by 0 bases and J by 2 bases, with 17 bases between. CDR3 residues: CASSLAATVTTNYGYTF. CDR3 nucleotide sequence: TGTGCCAGCAGCTTGGCTGCGACAGTTACTACAAACTATGGCTACACCTTC.

A few counts support this clone. The V gene is TRBV2, the J gene TRBJ2-2; D remains unclear. The CDR3 extends over 11 amino acids. CDR1 is SNHLY, CDR2 FYNNEI, per germline. V lost 7 bases and J 6 bases, leaving 6 bases between the germline ends. In DNA, the CDR3 is TGTGCCAGCATGGATCCCGGGGAGCTGTTTTTT. Residues: CASMDPGELFF.